This T cell receptor (beta chain) was identified in a study of blood T cells in healthy people across ages. This clonotype came up a few times. V was clipped by 4 bases and J by 3 bases; unmatched bases: 9. CDR1 is MNHNY and CDR2 is SVGAGI in the germline V gene (reference sequence). This CDR3 is 15 amino acids long. A second PCR, run for about 7 to 11 cycles, used a sample-barcoded 5' primer plus a J-beta primer mix. A tag from a template-switch adaptor with 12 random nucleotides marked each cDNA molecule. TCRdb recomputed calls from the 5' RACE reads with MiXCR, one row per CDR3 protein. The table has fewer than 600,000 distinct CDR3 sequences, over 25% seen once. Each donor's blood draw was 7.5 to 10 milliliters of peripheral blood. The same sample was also studied in work on T cells of mothers and their children. As that report states: Donation came from a few healthy Caucasian mothers together with their six children. Slightly higher but non-significant overlap marked related mother-child pairs versus unrelated pairs.

The clonotype comes from a boy between 2 and 10 years old in good health. Sequenced material: blood. The rearrangement uses TRBV6-6 and TRBJ2-7; 7 bases fit TRBD1. The CDR3 coding sequence is TGTGCCAGCAGTTCAAACAGGGGCGCGGGCTACGAGCAGTACTTC. Its translation: CASSSNRGAGYEQYF.